The sequence of this TCR beta chain was determined in a study of naive and memory T cell subsets. Alpha and beta libraries were amplified separately from the second PCR onward. CMV status came from CD4+ IFNgamma after overnight CMV lysate stimulation. Germline assignment: CDR1 LGHDT and CDR2 YNNKEL (reference sequence). Unmatched junction bases numbered 9, after V lost 3 bases and J lost 5 bases. CDR3 length: 17 amino acids. Both TRBC1 and TRBC2 were covered by a beta constant-region primer of two equimolar oligonucleotides. The ligated cDNA underwent four PCR rounds using SP2 and nested alpha and beta constant-region primers. One entry per CDR3 protein, called by TCRdb with MiXCR from the UMI-ligation and nested PCR reads. The table records 95,000 to 150,000 distinct CDR3 sequences, approximately 37% of them present only once. Findings and caveats of the study: Over 95% of naive TCR sequences appeared only once after error correction, unlike memory subsets.

On this clonotype: Its antigen remains unknown.

The TCR sequence derives from a human donor in good health. The chain uses TRBV3-1 and TRBJ2-2, with TRBD1 matching over 10 bases. Sequenced input: central memory CD4+ T cells from blood. CDR3 region: CASSHYRDRGTTGELFF. The DNA for the CDR3 is TGTGCCAGCAGCCACTACCGGGACAGGGGAACGACCGGGGAGCTGTTTTTT.